Below, one T cell receptor (beta chain) is given with its context. Repertoires were generated with immunoSEQ multiplex PCR, while TCRdb's copy carries only in-frame clones and drops some. The sample lists about 63,000 clones, more than 80% occurring once. This entry belongs to a study of cytomegalovirus exposure and HLA in healthy donors. Sequenced material: PBMCs. The TCR comes from a woman aged 18-29 years in good health and CMV-seronegative.

The CDR3, as DNA: TGTGCCAGCAGTGACCCTCCGAGCATGAACGACAGGGGCCAAGAGACCCAGTACTTC. Amino acid sequence: CASSDPPSMNDRGQETQYF. The V call is TRBV6-4, the J call TRBJ2-5; TRBD1 agrees at 8 bases. In germline, CDR1 is MRHNA, CDR2 SNTAGT. CDR3 length equals 19 residues. With V trimmed by 2 bases and J by 1 base, 15 bases remained unmatched.